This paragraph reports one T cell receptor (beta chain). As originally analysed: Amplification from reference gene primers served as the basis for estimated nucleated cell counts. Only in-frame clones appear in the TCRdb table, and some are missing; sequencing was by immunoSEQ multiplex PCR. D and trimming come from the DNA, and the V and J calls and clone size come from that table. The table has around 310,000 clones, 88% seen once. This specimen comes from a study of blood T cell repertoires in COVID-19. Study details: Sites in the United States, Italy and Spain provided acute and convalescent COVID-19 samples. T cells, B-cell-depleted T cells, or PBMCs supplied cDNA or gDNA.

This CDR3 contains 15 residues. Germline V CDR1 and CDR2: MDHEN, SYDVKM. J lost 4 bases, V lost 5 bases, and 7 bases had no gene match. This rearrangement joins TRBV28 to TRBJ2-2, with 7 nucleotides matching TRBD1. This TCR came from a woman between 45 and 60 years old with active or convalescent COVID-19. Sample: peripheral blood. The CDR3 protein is CASSNRQGGTGELFF. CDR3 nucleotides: TGTGCCAGCAGTAATCGACAGGGTGGCACCGGGGAGCTGTTTTTT.